The T cell receptor beta chain under discussion was sequenced for a study of control samples from healthy donors and cancer patients. The CDR3 is 12 amino acids. The junction had 2 bases not matched to a gene; V was cut back by 6 bases and J by 6 bases. Germline lookup yields CDR1 ENHRY and CDR2 SYGVKD. The method was immunoSEQ multiplex PCR; TCRdb's version includes in-frame clones alone and lacks a portion of them. The data show roughly 120,000 clones, with roughly 90% seen just once and approximately 8% held by the top ten. The rearrangement uses TRBV10-3 and TRBJ2-7, with 10 bases identical to TRBD1. The receptor was derived from a young woman in good health. Input material: blood. CDR3 in amino acids: CAIRGQGSEQYF. The DNA of the CDR3 is TGTGCCATCAGGGGACAGGGGAGCGAGCAGTACTTC.